The 12 T cell receptor beta chains presented below share a single source sample, sequenced in a study of blood T cell repertoires in COVID-19. The protocol was immunoSEQ multiplex PCR, while the TCRdb copy is restricted to in-frame clones and leaves out a portion. Found here are 30,000 to 40,000 clones, about 76% of them singletons; the top ten hold roughly a tenth. Sequencing used peripheral blood. The receptors were sampled from a man between 65 and 79 years old with COVID-19, enrolled during active disease.

The chain has TRBV11-2 and TRBJ1-6; no clear D. The germline V gene encodes CDR1 SGHAT and CDR2 FQNNGV. This CDR3 has 17 residues. Trimming cost V 3 bases and J 13 bases, with 25 bases left between them. This chain's CDR3 is CASSFGSPTARTMPLHF. The CDR3 DNA reads as TGTGCCAGCAGCTTTGGTTCTCCAACAGCCCGTACGATGCCCCTCCACTTT.

The genes are TRBV27 and TRBJ1-1; no reliable D call. The CDR3 sequence is 14 residues long. Trimming left V 7 bases short and J 5 bases short, with 17 bases between. CDR1 is MNHEY and CDR2 is SMNVEV in the germline V gene (reference sequence). CDR3 coding DNA: TGTGCCAGCACCAGAGGAGGCAGCAAGACTGAAGCTTTCTTT. This translates into CASTRGGSKTEAFF.

This clone was recorded only once. The chain carries TRBV9 and TRBJ2-2, with 8 bases aligning to TRBD2. This CDR3 region has 17 residues. Germline CDR1 reads SGDLS; CDR2 reads YYNGEE. Germline trimming cut 0 bases from V and 4 bases from J; bases unmatched to any gene: 8. The CDR3, as DNA: TGTGCCAGCAGCGTAGCTGCCGGGAGGGCCCTCACCGGGGAGCTGTTTTTT. This translates into CASSVAAGRALTGELFF.

V usage is TRBV19 and J usage is TRBJ1-3; D uncertain. The germline V gene encodes CDR1 LNHDA and CDR2 SQIVND (reference sequence). Trimming cost V 8 bases and J 6 bases, with 11 bases left between them. The CDR3 contains 12 residues. The CDR3 bases are TGTGCCAGTGGGAGTTTGGTAAACACCATATATTTT. Its translation is CASGSLVNTIYF.

This clone was observed a handful of times. The chain couples TRBV19 to TRBJ1-2, with a tentative D call TRBD1 (5 bases). The CDR3 spans 13 residues. Germline lookup yields CDR1 LNHDA and CDR2 SQIVND (reference sequence). Trimming removed 5 bases from V and 3 bases from J, with 10 bases in between. CDR3: CASSVRGYYGYTF. The CDR3, as DNA: TGTGCCAGTAGTGTCCGGGGGTACTATGGCTACACCTTC.

This chain links TRBV12-3 or TRBV12-4 with TRBJ2-7; D remains ambiguous. The CDR3 loop spans 11 amino acids. V shed 6 bases and J shed 4 bases, with 7 bases lying between them. CDR3 protein: CASSKRYEQYF. In DNA, the CDR3 is TGTGCCAGCAGCAAGAGATACGAGCAGTACTTC.

This chain uses TRBV2 with TRBJ2-7; D may be TRBD2 (6 bases). V gave up 4 bases and J gave up 7 bases, with 23 bases separating them. Per the germline V gene, CDR1 is SNHLY and CDR2 is FYNNEI. CDR3 length: 16 residues. The CDR3 DNA is TGTGCCAGCAGTGGTGCGGGGACCGGGGTGGATGGAGAGCAGTACTTC. It yields the protein CASSGAGTGVDGEQYF. Using reference TRBV2 and TRBJ2-7 for the parts outside the CDR3, the full variable domain is EPEVTQTPSHQVTQMGQEVILRCVPISNHLYFYWYRQILGQKVEFLVSFYNNEISEKSEIFDDQFSVERPDGSNFTLKIRSTKLEDSAMYFCASSGAGTGVDGEQYFGPGTRLTVT.

The chain has TRBV19 and TRBJ1-6, with 9 nucleotides matching TRBD1. V shed 7 bases and J 9 bases; nucleotides not matched to a gene: 7. The CDR3 contains 14 residues. Germline values: CDR1 LNHDA, CDR2 SQIVND (reference sequence). Here the CDR3 DNA reads TGTGCCAGTACCCGAGGGGACAGGGTTTCACCCCTCCACTTT. Its protein product is CASTRGDRVSPLHF.

The J gene is TRBJ1-3, the V gene TRBV28, with 8 bases matching TRBD1. V lost 5 bases, J lost 6 bases, and 6 bases stayed unmatched. Germline CDR1 and CDR2: MDHEN and SYDVKM. The CDR3 has 14 amino acids. CDR3 sequence: CASSATGGKNTIYF. CDR3 in DNA: TGTGCCAGCAGTGCTACAGGGGGGAAAAACACCATATATTTT.

The J gene is TRBJ2-7, the V gene TRBV19, with 9 bases lining up with TRBD1. Trimming removed 4 bases from V and 2 bases from J; junction bases left unmatched: 6. This CDR3 spans 15 amino acids. Per germline, CDR1 LNHDA and CDR2 SQIVND (reference sequence). CDR3 DNA: TGTGCCAGTAGTACCCAGACAGGGGGAGCCTACGAGCAGTACTTC. Its protein product is CASSTQTGGAYEQYF.

The chain has TRBV2 and TRBJ2-2, with D perhaps TRBD2 (6 bases). CDR3 size: 16 residues. Germline V gene sequence: CDR1 SNHLY, CDR2 FYNNEI. The ends were cut back, 1 base at V and 1 base at J, with 10 bases in the middle. The CDR3 protein is CASSEGDGGNTGELFF. The CDR3 DNA sequence: TGTGCCAGCAGTGAAGGGGACGGGGGGAACACCGGGGAGCTGTTTTTT.

The genes are TRBV25-1 and TRBJ1-2; no reliable D call. The CDR3 runs 16 residues. From germline, CDR1 is MGHDK and CDR2 SYGVNS. V was pared by 2 bases and J by 0 bases, with 13 bases between. DNA of the CDR3: TGTGCCAGCAGTGAACGTGTTAGTGCGACTAACTATGGCTACACCTTC. It yields the protein CASSERVSATNYGYTF.